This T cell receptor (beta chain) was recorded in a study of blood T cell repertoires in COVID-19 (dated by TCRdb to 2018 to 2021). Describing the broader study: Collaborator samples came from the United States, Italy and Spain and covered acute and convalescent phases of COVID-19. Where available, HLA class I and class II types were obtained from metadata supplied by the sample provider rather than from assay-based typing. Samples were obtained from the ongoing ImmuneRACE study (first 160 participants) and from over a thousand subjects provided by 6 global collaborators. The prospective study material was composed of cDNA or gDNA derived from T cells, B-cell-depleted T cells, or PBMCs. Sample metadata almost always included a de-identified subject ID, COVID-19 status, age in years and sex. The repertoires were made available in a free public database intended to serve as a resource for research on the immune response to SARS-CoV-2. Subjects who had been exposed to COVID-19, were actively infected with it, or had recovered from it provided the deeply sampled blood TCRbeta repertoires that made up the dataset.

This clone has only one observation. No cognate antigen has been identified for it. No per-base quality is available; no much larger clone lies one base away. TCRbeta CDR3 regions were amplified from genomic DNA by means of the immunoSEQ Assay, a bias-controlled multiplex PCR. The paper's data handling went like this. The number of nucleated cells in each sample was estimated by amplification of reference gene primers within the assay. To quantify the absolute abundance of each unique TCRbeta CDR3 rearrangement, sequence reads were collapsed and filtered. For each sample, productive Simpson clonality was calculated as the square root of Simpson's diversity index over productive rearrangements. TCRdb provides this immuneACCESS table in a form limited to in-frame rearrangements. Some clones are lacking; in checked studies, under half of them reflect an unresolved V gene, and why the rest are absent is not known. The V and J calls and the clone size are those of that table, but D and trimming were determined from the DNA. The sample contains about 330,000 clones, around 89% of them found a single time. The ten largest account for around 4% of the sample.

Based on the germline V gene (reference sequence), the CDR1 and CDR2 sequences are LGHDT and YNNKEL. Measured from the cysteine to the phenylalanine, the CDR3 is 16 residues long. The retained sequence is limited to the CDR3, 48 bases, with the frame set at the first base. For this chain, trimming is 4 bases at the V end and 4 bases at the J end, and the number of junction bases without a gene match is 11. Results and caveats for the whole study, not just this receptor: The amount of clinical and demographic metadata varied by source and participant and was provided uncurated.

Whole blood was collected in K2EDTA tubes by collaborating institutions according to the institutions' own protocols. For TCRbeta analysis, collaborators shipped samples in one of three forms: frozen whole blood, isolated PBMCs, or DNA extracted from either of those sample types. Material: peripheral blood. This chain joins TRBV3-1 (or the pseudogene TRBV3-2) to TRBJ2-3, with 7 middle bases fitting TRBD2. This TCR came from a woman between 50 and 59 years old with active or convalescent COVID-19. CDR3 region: CASSRPGLSSADTQYF. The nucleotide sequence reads TGTGCCAGCAGCCGCCCGGGACTATCTTCGGCAGATACGCAGTATTTT.